Below, 14 T cell receptor beta chains from the same sample are listed, as sequenced in a study of blood T cells in healthy people across ages. Primed by a sample-barcoded 5' primer and a J-beta primer mix, a second PCR proceeded for roughly 7 to 12 cycles. TCRdb processed the 5' RACE reads anew with MiXCR; each CDR3 protein has one entry. This sample has about 800,000 distinct CDR3 sequences; about 25% occur once, and the top ten carry roughly 3.5%. Another study also made use of these data, one on T cells of mothers and their children.

Sequencing was performed on blood. These TCRs come from a boy aged 10-17 years in good health.

CDR3 sequence reads: CASRVAGGKNEQFF. The CDR3 region has the DNA TGTGCCAGCAGAGTAGCGGGGGGTAAAAATGAGCAGTTCTTC. V is TRBV7-2 and J is TRBJ2-1; 10 bases match TRBD2. V lost 6 bases, J lost 7 bases, and 6 bases stayed unmatched. There are 14 residues in the CDR3. Germline V gene lookup returns CDR1 SGHTA and CDR2 FQGNSA.

This clonotype was counted only a few times. The J gene is TRBJ2-1, the V gene TRBV28; 12 bases align to TRBD2. The germline gives CDR1 MDHEN, CDR2 SYDVKM. This CDR3 is built from 20 residues. The junction had 18 bases not matched to a gene; V was cut back by 3 bases and J by 6 bases. CDR3 DNA: TGTGCCAGCAGTTTCCCCGCTAGCGGGAGGGCCAGTTTCTTTGGCAATGAGCAGTTCTTC. It yields the protein CASSFPASGRASFFGNEQFF. Full variable domain (missing parts from reference TRBV28 and TRBJ2-1): DVKVTQSSRYLVKRTGEKVFLECVQDMDHENMFWYRQDPGLGLRLIYFSYDVKMKEKGDIPEGYSVSREKKERFSLILESASTNQTSMYLCASSFPASGRASFFGNEQFFGPGTRLTVL.

This clonotype was observed a handful of times. The V call is TRBV6-6, the J call TRBJ1-5; D may be TRBD1 (5 bases). The CDR3 covers 15 residues. The germline V and J ends were trimmed by 2 bases and 7 bases, with 15 bases remaining between them. Germline V gene sequence: CDR1 MNHNY, CDR2 SVGAGI (reference sequence). The CDR3 nucleotides read TGTGCCAGCAGTTACCCAGGGACTGGCGGGCAGCCCCAGCATTTT. This gives the protein CASSYPGTGGQPQHF.

The gene calls are TRBV14 and TRBJ2-2; D not resolved. CDR3 length: 13 residues. V lost 0 bases, J lost 4 bases, and 3 bases lay in between. Germline V gene data show CDR1 as SGHDN and CDR2 as FVKESK. The CDR3 sequence: CASSQDVTGELFF. The CDR3 region has the DNA TGTGCCAGCAGCCAAGATGTCACCGGGGAGCTGTTTTTT.

As concerns this clonotype: The germline gene is not matched at one end of the junction; a read error may be the cause. This chain joins TRBV4-1 and TRBJ2-1, with 12 positions matching TRBD2. Per germline, CDR1 MGHRA and CDR2 YSYEKL. CDR3 length: 17 residues. The CDR3 DNA reads TGCGTCAGCAGCCAAGACGCGGGACTAGCGGGTTACAATGAGCAGTTCTTC. It codes for CVSSQDAGLAGYNEQFF.

This chain's CDR3 is CASSQGTVYEQYF. The CDR3 DNA reads as TGTGCCAGCAGCCAAGGGACAGTCTACGAGCAGTACTTC. The chain carries TRBV3-1 and TRBJ2-1; TRBD1 is a possible D gene (6 bases). The J call may not be correct, given that the DNA end is closer to TRBJ2-7. Germline-derived CDR1 and CDR2 are LGHDT and YNNKEL (reference sequence). The CDR3 contains 13 residues.

This clonotype showed up just a few times. J is TRBJ2-3 and V is TRBV25-1; D call uncertain. CDR3 length equals 14 residues. V lost 3 bases and J lost 0, with 7 bases in between. Germline assignment: CDR1 MGHDK and CDR2 SYGVNS. The DNA for the CDR3 is TGTGCCAGCAGTGACCTGTATAGCACAGATACGCAGTATTTT. Protein sequence: CASSDLYSTDTQYF.

V and J are TRBV20-1 and TRBJ1-6; D is uncertain. Germline CDR1 reads DFQATT; CDR2 reads SNEGSKA (reference sequence). The CDR3 spans 14 residues. V was shortened by 0 bases and J by 10 bases, with 13 bases between the two germline ends. CDR3 nucleotide sequence: TGCAGTGCTAGAGATTTTTATCGAAACTCACCCCTCCACTTT. It translates to CSARDFYRNSPLHF.

The rearrangement joins TRBV6-6 to TRBJ1-4; the D gene is possibly TRBD1 (5 bases). CDR1 and CDR2 from the germline V gene are MNHNY and SVGAGI (reference sequence). This CDR3 is built from 15 residues. V was cut by 0 bases and J by 8 bases, with 13 bases left in between. The CDR3 sequence is CASSYSLAGYEKLFF. The CDR3 DNA reads as TGTGCCAGCAGTTACTCTCTGGCAGGGTACGAAAAACTGTTTTTT.

A few counts support this clonotype. The chain joins TRBV7-2 to TRBJ1-5; D is possibly TRBD1 (6 bases). CDR3 length equals 15 residues. Per germline, CDR1 SGHTA and CDR2 FQGNSA. Trimming took 5 bases from V and 0 from J, leaving 11 bases between them. CDR3 DNA: TGTGCCAGCAGCGCCCAGGGGAATAGCAATCAGCCCCAGCATTTT. The encoded protein is CASSAQGNSNQPQHF.

As for this clonotype: A single base separates this from a much larger clone, so it may be a read error. The chain carries TRBV7-2 and TRBJ1-5, with unresolved D. This CDR3 has 13 amino acids. Per the germline V gene, CDR1 is SGHTA and CDR2 is FQGNSA. The CDR3 nucleotides are TGTGCCAGCAGTCGGCGGGGAGATCACCCCCAGCATTTT. This sequence encodes CASSRRGDHPQHF.

The rearrangement links TRBV18 to TRBJ2-4; a weak D match, TRBD1 (5 bases). Between the trimmed V and J ends, which lost 5 bases and 1 base, there was a span of 12 bases. The length of the CDR3 is 15 residues. Germline CDR1 and CDR2: KGHSH and LQKENI. CDR3 nucleotide sequence: TGTGCCAGCTCATCGCTGGACATGGCCAAAAACATTCAGTACTTC. This translates into CASSSLDMAKNIQYF. The complete variable domain, with remaining parts taken from reference TRBV18 and TRBJ2-4, reads NAGVMQNPRHLVRRRGQEARLRCSPMKGHSHVYWYRQLPEEGLKFMVYLQKENIIDESGMPKERFSAEFPKEGPSILRIQQVVRGDSAAYFCASSSLDMAKNIQYFGAGTRLSVL.

Details on this clonotype: One junction end disagrees with the germline gene, perhaps due to a read error. The J gene is TRBJ1-5, the V gene TRBV7-9; the D is unclear. CDR3 length: 13 amino acids. Germline CDR1 and CDR2: SEHNR and FQNEAQ (reference sequence). CDR3 amino acids: CASSLDSNQPRHF. CDR3 bases: TGTGCCAGCAGCTTAGACAGCAATCAGCCCCGGCATTTT.

DNA of the CDR3: TGTGCCACCAGCAGTGTACACGGACTAGCGGAAGAGACCCAGTACTTC. Its protein product is CATSSVHGLAEETQYF. The rearrangement uses TRBV15 and TRBJ2-1; 10 bases map to TRBD2. The J call could be wrong; TRBJ2-5 is a better fit for the DNA end. The length of the CDR3 is 16 residues. Germline V gene sequence: CDR1 LNHNV, CDR2 YYDKDF (reference sequence).